Presented here are 29 T cell receptor beta chains from one specimen sequenced in a study of early T cells in non-severe SARS-CoV-2 infection (dated by TCRdb to 2020 to 2023). Receptor amplification or capture employed 5' RACE. Sequenced on a NextSeq 500. The public reads were reanalyzed by TCRdb: fastp trimming at Q25, MiXCR alignment, in-frame beta chains only. Identical CDR3 protein sequences are pooled into one entry, listed with their most common genes and DNA. Counted in this sample were over 35,000 distinct CDR3 sequences; roughly a tenth of them appeared once. The ten most abundant clones make up about a tenth of the sample. Specimen: whole blood. These receptors were obtained from an adult who was a healthcare worker with PCR-confirmed SARS-CoV-2 infection or an uninfected control (not recorded which).

This clonotype was observed a few times. The rearrangement joins TRBV20-1 to TRBJ2-2, with D perhaps TRBD1 or TRBD2 (5 bases each). The germline V gene has CDR1 DFQATT and CDR2 SNEGSKA (reference sequence). V shed 0 bases and J shed 6 bases, with 14 bases lying between them. There are 15 residues in the CDR3. Written as DNA, the CDR3 is TGCAGTGCTAGAGATTGGGGACGACGGGCCGGGGAGCTGTTTTTT. Protein sequence: CSARDWGRRAGELFF.

This clonotype was observed a few times. The genes are TRBV5-4 and TRBJ1-1; possibly TRBD1 for D (5 bases). Trimming pared 2 bases from V and 5 bases from J, leaving 13 bases between. The germline gives CDR1 SGHNT, CDR2 YYREEE (reference sequence). The CDR3 runs 14 residues. CDR3 protein: CASSLLGGATEAFF. The CDR3 DNA reads TGTGCCAGCAGCTTACTCGGAGGGGCAACTGAAGCTTTCTTT. Combining the CDR3 with reference TRBV5-4 and TRBJ1-1 gives the whole variable domain ETGVTQSPTHLIKTRGQQVTLRCSSQSGHNTVSWYQQALGQGPQFIFQYYREEENGRGNFPPRFSGLQFPNYSSELNVNALELDDSALYLCASSLLGGATEAFFGQGTRLTVV.

The rearrangement uses TRBV18 and TRBJ1-1, with TRBD1 matching 9 bases. J gave up 4 bases and V 6 bases, and 6 bases lay outside the gene matches. This CDR3 has 14 amino acids. Germline V CDR1 and CDR2: KGHSH, LQKENI. For the CDR3, the DNA is TGTGCCAGCTCCCGGACAGGGGAAAGCACTGAAGCTTTCTTT. This codes for CASSRTGESTEAFF.

This clonotype was seen repeatedly, ten times or more. The chain uses TRBV5-5 and TRBJ1-2; D uncertain. The V end was cut by 0 bases, the J end by 5 bases, with 14 bases between. Germline values: CDR1 SGHKS, CDR2 YYEKEE (reference sequence). The CDR3 consists of 15 residues. The CDR3 sequence is CASSLGLSGTYGYTF. As DNA, the CDR3 is TGTGCCAGCAGCTTGGGTCTCTCCGGCACATATGGCTACACCTTC. Filled out from reference TRBV5-5 and TRBJ1-2, the complete variable domain reads DAGVTQSPTHLIKTRGQQVTLRCSPISGHKSVSWYQQVLGQGPQFIFQYYEKEERGRGNFPDRFSARQFPNYSSELNVNALLLGDSALYLCASSLGLSGTYGYTFGSGTRLTVV.

This clonotype appeared a few times. The chain links TRBV4-3 to TRBJ2-1, with 9 positions matching TRBD2. Germline CDR1 reads LGHNA; CDR2 reads YSLEER. V dropped 3 bases and J dropped 12; count of bases not matched to a gene: 6. The CDR3 is made up of 13 amino acids. The CDR3 protein is CASSQGLALGQFF. CDR3 DNA sequence: TGCGCCAGCAGCCAGGGACTAGCCCTCGGGCAGTTCTTC.

This clonotype was observed many times. This chain connects TRBV29-1 to TRBJ1-3; D is unresolved. Trimming stripped 6 bases from V and 1 base from J, with 13 bases between. This CDR3 spans 14 amino acids. CDR1 and CDR2 (germline): SQVTM, ANQGSEA. CDR3 nucleotides: TGCAGCGTCCCTAGCAGGTTTTCTGGAAACACCATATATTTT. It yields the protein CSVPSRFSGNTIYF.

This clonotype was detected many times. The chain is built from TRBV5-1 and TRBJ2-3; perhaps TRBD1 as D (5 bases). The CDR3 sequence is 15 residues long. Germline V gives CDR1 SGHRS, CDR2 YFSETQ. Trimming took 2 bases from V and 1 from J, leaving 11 bases between them. In DNA, the CDR3 is TGCGCCAGCAGCTTATCAGGGATTCGCACAGATACGCAGTATTTT. This sequence encodes CASSLSGIRTDTQYF. Full variable domain (outside the CDR3, taken from reference TRBV5-1 and TRBJ2-3): KAGVTQTPRYLIKTRGQQVTLSCSPISGHRSVSWYQQTPGQGLQFLFEYFSETQRNKGNFPGRFSGRQFSNSRSEMNVSTLELGDSALYLCASSLSGIRTDTQYFGPGTRLTVL.

This clonotype was counted many times. The gene calls are TRBV5-1 and TRBJ1-3; no clear D. This CDR3 contains 16 residues. V was cut by 0 bases and J by 4 bases, with 14 bases left in between. Germline V gives CDR1 SGHRS, CDR2 YFSETQ. In DNA, the CDR3 is TGCGCCAGCAGCTTGGATGGCCCTCTTTCCGGAAACACCATATATTTT. Encoded protein: CASSLDGPLSGNTIYF.

This clonotype showed up just once. The V call is TRBV20-1, the J call TRBJ2-1; 9 positions agree with TRBD1. Germline CDR1 is DFQATT and CDR2 is SNEGSKA (reference sequence). The ends lost 1 base at V and 8 bases at J; junction bases unmatched: 12. This CDR3 comprises 16 residues. The CDR3 loop is CSARAPGTGMMDEQFF. CDR3 bases: TGCAGTGCTAGAGCCCCCGGGACAGGGATGATGGATGAGCAGTTCTTC.

This clonotype was recorded many times. V is TRBV7-9 and J is TRBJ2-3; tentative D call: TRBD2 (6 bases). The germline CDR1 and CDR2 sequences are SEHNR and FQNEAQ (reference sequence). The CDR3 consists of 16 residues. V shed 5 bases and J shed 1 base, with 16 bases lying between them. The CDR3 coding sequence is TGTGCCAGCAGCCCCGGGAGACCCCGTGGCACAGATACGCAGTATTTT. Protein sequence: CASSPGRPRGTDTQYF.

This clonotype came up many times. The chain is built from TRBV5-1 and TRBJ2-7; the D is unclear. V lost 0 bases, J lost 6 bases, and 4 bases lay in between. The CDR3 runs 11 residues. CDR1 SGHRS and CDR2 YFSETQ come from the germline V gene. CDR3 in amino acids: CASSLDSEQYF. CDR3 sequence (DNA): TGCGCCAGCAGCTTGGATTCCGAGCAGTACTTC.

This clonotype occurred a few times. The chain couples TRBV3-1 to TRBJ2-7; D unclear. Trimming shortened V by 0 bases and J by 7 bases, and 16 bases separated the two germline ends. The CDR3 length is 15 residues. The germline V gene encodes CDR1 LGHDT and CDR2 YNNKEL (reference sequence). CDR3 in amino acids: CASSQDLGPVDEQYF. The CDR3 region has the DNA TGTGCCAGCAGCCAAGACCTAGGCCCCGTTGATGAGCAGTACTTC.

Many counts were recorded for this clonotype. The genes are TRBV2 and TRBJ2-3; D remains ambiguous. This CDR3 has 13 residues. V lost 3 bases and J lost 3, with 7 bases in between. CDR1 is SNHLY, CDR2 FYNNEI, per germline. DNA for the CDR3: TGTGCCAGCAGTGAGTACCCGACAGATACGCAGTATTTT. Translating gives CASSEYPTDTQYF.

This sequence joins TRBV6-4 and TRBJ1-2, with a possible D match to TRBD1 (5 bases). This CDR3 contains 13 residues. CDR1 is MRHNA, CDR2 SNTAGT, per germline. V shed 2 bases and J shed 5 bases, with 9 bases lying between them. In DNA form, the CDR3 reads TGTGCCAGCAGTGACATGGGGGGATATGGCTACACCTTC. Translating gives CASSDMGGYGYTF.

This clonotype was found a few times. V usage is TRBV11-1 and J usage is TRBJ2-2, with 9 nucleotides matching TRBD2. CDR3 length: 17 residues. Germline lookup yields CDR1 SGHAT and CDR2 FQDESV (reference sequence). With V trimmed by 0 bases and J by 0 bases, 2 bases remained unmatched. The DNA of the CDR3 is TGTGCCAGCAGCTTAGCACGACTAGCGGCGAACACCGGGGAGCTGTTTTTT. As protein: CASSLARLAANTGELFF.

J is TRBJ1-1 and V is TRBV11-2; the D gene is possibly TRBD1 (6 bases). Germline-derived CDR1 and CDR2 are SGHAT and FQNNGV. Trimming took 2 bases from V and 11 from J, leaving 15 bases between them. CDR3 length: 13 amino acids. CDR3: CASSLKGRGAAFF. CDR3 bases: TGTGCCAGCAGCTTAAAGGGCCGGGGGGCGGCTTTCTTT.

This clonotype occurred many times. This rearrangement joins TRBV30 to TRBJ2-3, with a tentative D call TRBD2 (7 bases). Per the germline V gene, CDR1 is GTSNPN and CDR2 is SVGIG (reference sequence). Deletions cut 4 bases from V and 6 bases from J, with 20 bases between. The CDR3 runs to 15 residues. In DNA form, the CDR3 reads TGTGCCTGGACGGGACGGCGGGGGCGTTTGGATACGCAGTATTTT. Its translation: CAWTGRRGRLDTQYF.

This clonotype was counted at least ten times. The gene calls are TRBV5-6 and TRBJ2-7; TRBD1 matches at 7 bases. This CDR3 region has 17 residues. Per the germline V gene, CDR1 is SGHDT and CDR2 is YYEEEE. J lost 0 bases, V lost 2 bases, and 11 bases had no gene match. The CDR3 loop is CASSLKPGTESSYEQYF. The CDR3, as DNA: TGTGCCAGCAGCTTAAAGCCCGGGACAGAGAGCTCCTACGAGCAGTACTTC.

In its sample, this clonotype was seen a few times. The gene calls are TRBV24-1 and TRBJ2-3, with D possibly matching TRBD1 (6 bases). The CDR3 loop spans 14 amino acids. Per the germline V gene, CDR1 is KGHDR and CDR2 is SFDVKD. The V end was cut by 3 bases, the J end by 7 bases, with 13 bases between. The CDR3 region has the DNA TGTGCCACCAGTGATACCCGGACAGCTAATACGCAGTATTTT. Translating gives CATSDTRTANTQYF.

This clonotype was picked up many times. V and J are TRBV6-5 and TRBJ1-1; D gene unclear. V gave up 2 bases and J gave up 4 bases, with 8 bases separating them. The CDR3 has 13 residues. Germline values: CDR1 MNHEY, CDR2 SVGAGI. The CDR3, as DNA: TGTGCCAGCAGTTACCCCAGGAGCACTGAAGCTTTCTTT. Translating gives CASSYPRSTEAFF.

This clonotype has only a few counts. The CDR3 bases are TGTGCCACCAGTGATTCCTCAGGGTACTCTGAAAAACTGTTTTTT. It encodes CATSDSSGYSEKLFF. This chain connects TRBV24-1 to TRBJ1-4; tentative D call: TRBD1 (5 bases). Germline CDR1 reads KGHDR; CDR2 reads SFDVKD. This CDR3 has 15 amino acids. The V end was cut by 2 bases, the J end by 7 bases, with 13 bases between.

The sample holds many counts of this clonotype. The chain joins TRBV5-1 to TRBJ2-7; 7 bases fit TRBD1. The CDR3 has 14 amino acids. With 3 bases clipped from V and 1 base from J, the junction kept 4 bases outside the gene matches. Germline V lookup: CDR1 SGHRS, CDR2 YFSETQ. DNA for the CDR3: TGCGCCAGCAGCTCCACAGGGGCATCCTACGAGCAGTACTTC. It yields the protein CASSSTGASYEQYF.

V usage is TRBV7-6 and J usage is TRBJ1-1; 8 nucleotides match TRBD1. The trim removed 1 base at V and 3 bases at J, leaving 4 bases unmatched. Germline CDR1 SGHVS, CDR2 FNYEAQ. The length of the CDR3 is 15 residues. In DNA form, the CDR3 reads TGTGCCAGCAGCTTAGGGACAGGGACCTACACTGAAGCTTTCTTT. This codes for CASSLGTGTYTEAFF.

The rearrangement links TRBV11-3 to TRBJ2-7; the D is unclear. The ends were cut back, 1 base at V and 1 base at J, with 5 bases in the middle. In germline, CDR1 is SGHNT, CDR2 YENEEA. CDR3 length: 13 residues. CDR3 in DNA: TGTGCCAGCAGCTTAGTCGGATCCTACGAGCAGTACTTC. Translation: CASSLVGSYEQYF.

This clonotype showed up many times. The genes are TRBV24-1 and TRBJ2-5; 11 bases map to TRBD2. Trimming cost V 3 bases and J 3 bases; bases outside gene matches: 5. The germline V gene has CDR1 KGHDR and CDR2 SFDVKD. There are 16 residues in the CDR3. CDR3 amino acids: CATSDVTSGAEETQYF. CDR3 bases: TGTGCCACCAGTGATGTGACTAGCGGGGCCGAAGAGACCCAGTACTTC.

The CDR3 region has the DNA TGTGCCAGCAGCCAAGCGTTAATGGGGGTTTATGAGCAGTTCTTC. Its protein is CASSQALMGVYEQFF. V and J are TRBV3-1 and TRBJ2-1; either TRBD1 or TRBD2 may fit D (5 bases each). Trimming shortened V by 1 base and J by 8 bases, and 15 bases separated the two germline ends. The CDR3 length is 15 residues. Per the germline V gene, CDR1 is LGHDT and CDR2 is YNNKEL (reference sequence).

The rearrangement uses TRBV6-2 or TRBV6-3 and TRBJ1-1; D is unresolved. The CDR3 spans 14 residues. V lost 6 bases and J lost 10, with 21 bases in between. Germline CDR1 reads MNHEY; CDR2 reads SVGEGT. CDR3 bases: TGTGCCAGCAGCCCCCCGGGAGAGAACCTGGGAGCTTTCTTT. It specifies CASSPPGENLGAFF.

This chain connects TRBV30 to TRBJ2-5, with D unclear. The V end was cut by 0 bases, the J end by 4 bases, with 9 bases between. The CDR3 is made up of 13 amino acids. Germline V gene sequence: CDR1 GTSNPN, CDR2 SVGIG (reference sequence). The CDR3 DNA sequence: TGTGCCTGGAGTGTACGTTTTGGAGAGACCCAGTACTTC. As protein: CAWSVRFGETQYF.

To note about this clonotype: This may stem from a read error, because a much larger clone lies one nucleotide away. In DNA form, the CDR3 reads TGTGTCACCAGCAGAGATCCAAGGGGGAACACTGAAGCTTTCTTT. It yields the protein CVTSRDPRGNTEAFF. This sequence joins TRBV15 and TRBJ1-1, with D perhaps matching TRBD1 (5 bases). This CDR3 is built from 15 residues. The germline V gene has CDR1 LNHNV and CDR2 YYDKDF (reference sequence). The full variable domain, with the rest looked up from reference TRBV15 and TRBJ1-1, is DAMVIQNPRYQVTQFGKPVTLSCSQTLNHNVMYWYQQKSSQAPKLLFHYYDKDFNNEADTPDNFQSRRPNTSFCFLDIRSPGLGDTAMYLCVTSRDPRGNTEAFFGQGTRLTVV.